Presented here are 8 T cell receptor beta chains from one specimen sequenced in a study of regulatory T cells in long-lasting Graves disease. The time point here: newly diagnosed GD, antithyroid drugs for less than 3 months. From PBMCs, RNA was extracted and then used to make the TCR library. Relying on iRepertoire HTBI primers and Arm-PCR of CDR3 regions, the team built TCR beta libraries. One entry per CDR3 protein, called by TCRdb with MiXCR from the multiplex PCR reads. The repertoire holds hundreds of thousands of distinct CDR3 sequences, with 15% to 20% as singletons. These data also formed part of another study, on T cells in Graves' hyperthyroidism and ophthalmopathy.

This material consisted of peripheral blood mononuclear cells (PBMCs), taken at new diagnosis, from a patient treated with antithyroid drugs. The receptor source for this set is a woman in her twenties or thirties with Graves disease.

This clonotype has at least ten counts. The V call is TRBV7-9, the J call TRBJ1-5; D is unclear. Per germline, CDR1 SEHNR and CDR2 FQNEAQ (reference sequence). Trimming took 1 base from V and 5 from J, leaving 15 bases between them. The CDR3 runs to 16 residues. CDR3 DNA sequence: TGTGCCAGCAGCTTAGTCGGTCCGACCGGAGATCAGCCCCAGCATTTT. Residues: CASSLVGPTGDQPQHF.

This clonotype was seen ten or more times. V usage is TRBV28 and J usage is TRBJ2-7, with D tentatively TRBD2 (5 bases). The V end lost 8 bases, the J end lost 3 bases, and 11 bases lay between the germline ends. The CDR3 is 12 residues long. Germline lookup yields CDR1 MDHEN and CDR2 SYDVKM. Written as DNA, the CDR3 is TGTGCCAGCCGTGTAGGGAGCTACGAGCAGTACTTC. Protein product: CASRVGSYEQYF.

This clonotype was observed at least ten times. J is TRBJ2-7 and V is TRBV6-1, with unresolved D. The CDR3 consists of 12 residues. Looked up from germline, CDR1 is MNHNS and CDR2 is SASEGT. The V gene lost 2 bases and the J gene lost 3 bases, with 5 bases spanning the gap. The CDR3 loop reads CASSETSYEQYF. The CDR3 DNA reads TGTGCCAGCAGTGAAACAAGCTACGAGCAGTACTTC.

V is TRBV6-2 or TRBV6-3 and J is TRBJ1-2; no firm D call. This CDR3 is 12 amino acids long. Per the germline V gene, CDR1 is MNHEY and CDR2 is SVGEGT. Trimming stripped 10 bases from V and 4 bases from J, with 13 bases between. CDR3 amino acids: CATKGISYGYTF. The CDR3 region has the DNA TGTGCCACTAAGGGAATATCCTATGGCTACACCTTC.

This clonotype was observed a handful of times. V usage is TRBV28 and J usage is TRBJ1-4; TRBD1 matches at 8 bases. V was pared by 5 bases and J by 0 bases, with 5 bases of the junction left unmatched. Per germline, CDR1 MDHEN and CDR2 SYDVKM. The CDR3 runs to 16 residues. CDR3 protein: CASSEDRGATNEKLFF. CDR3 in DNA: TGTGCCAGCAGTGAAGACAGGGGTGCAACTAATGAAAAACTGTTTTTT.

The chain uses TRBV29-1 and TRBJ2-1; 10 nucleotides agree with TRBD2. This CDR3 comprises 15 residues. Per germline, CDR1 SQVTM and CDR2 ANQGSEA. With V trimmed by 7 bases and J by 3 bases, 9 bases remained unmatched. The CDR3 nucleotides are TGCAGCGGGACCCTAGCGGGAGAAAGCTACAATGAGCAGTTCTTC. This codes for CSGTLAGESYNEQFF.

This clonotype was seen ten or more times. The chain joins TRBV5-1 to TRBJ2-1, with 8 bases fitting TRBD1. J gave up 7 bases and V 2 bases, and 8 bases lay outside the gene matches. Looked up from germline, CDR1 is SGHRS and CDR2 is YFSETQ. The CDR3 sequence is 15 residues long. CDR3 in DNA: TGCGCCAGCAGCTTAATGACAGGGGTTAAGAATGAGCAGTTCTTC. Its protein product is CASSLMTGVKNEQFF.

In its sample, this clonotype was seen many times. This rearrangement joins TRBV12-3 or TRBV12-4 to TRBJ2-3; D might be TRBD1 or TRBD2, each matching 5 bases. Trimming stripped 7 bases from V and 2 bases from J, with 13 bases between. There are 14 residues in the CDR3. The CDR3 DNA reads TGTGCCAGCACTGGGGGAGTCATCACAGATACGCAGTATTTT. It codes for CASTGGVITDTQYF.